A selection of T cell receptor beta chains follows, all from one sample in a study of CD8 T cell repertoires and HIV-1 epitope variants. TCRdb's table, derived via immunoSEQ multiplex PCR, lists solely in-frame clones and lacks some. The sample lists around 5,900 clones; 64% were seen once. Their antigens remain unidentified. Specimen: cultured CD8+ T cells derived from PBMCs. The receptors stem from a male donor with HIV. Both conserved end residues are part of each CDR3. The D gene is left open where the match is weak. Clone size is not always given. Where it is, it says once, few, many or a class for expanded clones.

V gene	D gene	clone size	J gene	CDR3 DNA	CDR3 protein
TRBV7-3	.	.	TRBJ2-2	TGTGCCAGCAGCCCAGACCTCGAATCGAGACCGGCCGGGGAGCTGTTTTTT	CASSPDLESRPAGELFF
TRBV29-1	TRBD1	.	TRBJ1-1	TGCAGCGCGAGGACAGGGGACACTGAAGCTTTCTTT	CSARTGDTEAFF
TRBV5-6	TRBD1	once	TRBJ1-2	TGTGCCAGCAGCTCCACCGGGACAGACTATGGCTACACCTTC	CASSSTGTDYGYTF
TRBV12-5	.	few	TRBJ2-1	TGTGCTAGTGGTGAGGCTACTTACAATGAGCAGTTCTTC	CASGEATYNEQFF
TRBV25-1	.	.	TRBJ2-1	TGTGCCAGCAGTGATTCGTTCGGTAGCTCCTACAATGAGCAGTTCTTC	CASSDSFGSSYNEQFF
TRBV6-1	.	.	TRBJ1-4	TGTGCCAGCAGACCAATGGGGGAAAAACTGTTTTTT	CASRPMGEKLFF
TRBV19	TRBD1	once	TRBJ2-1	TGTGCCAGTAGTGCTACGGGACAGGTTCCCCAATTAGGGCAGTTCTTC	CASSATGQVPQLGQFF
TRBV7-6	.	.	TRBJ2-3	TGTGCCAGCAGCTTACTTAGCCTAGATACGCAGTATTTT	CASSLLSLDTQYF
TRBV9	.	.	TRBJ2-7	TGTGCCAGCAGCCCCGGGACTCAACCATACGAGCAGTACTTC	CASSPGTQPYEQYF
TRBV28	TRBD2	.	TRBJ2-1	TGTGCCAGCAGTTTCTCTCCCAGCGTAGCGGGGGTTCGGAATGAGCAGTTCTTC	CASSFSPSVAGVRNEQFF
TRBV7-9	.	.	TRBJ2-5	TGTGCCAGCAGCCCTACTGGCGGGGGCGCAGAGACCCAGTACTTC	CASSPTGGGAETQYF
TRBV7-9	TRBD1	.	TRBJ2-7	TGTGCCTTGGAACAGGGGGTCGGCGAGCAGTACTTC	CALEQGVGEQYF
TRBV6-5	.	medium-sized	TRBJ2-2	TGTGCCAGCAGCTCGGACAGCACCGGGGAGCTGTTTTTT	CASSSDSTGELFF
TRBV5-4	.	.	TRBJ2-1	TGTGCCAGCAGCTTGGAGCCCGGGGATACTTCCTACAATGAGCAGTTCTTC	CASSLEPGDTSYNEQFF
TRBV2	TRBD1	few	TRBJ1-6	TGTGCCAGCAGTGGGGTGCCCGGGACAGAGAATTCACCCCTCCACTTT	CASSGVPGTENSPLHF
TRBV29-1	TRBD2	.	TRBJ2-7	TGCAGCGGCATAACTAGCGGAACCGTCTACGAGCAGTACTTC	CSGITSGTVYEQYF
TRBV7-9	TRBD1	few	TRBJ1-4	TGTGCCAGCAGCCCCGGGACAGGGATCGTAACTAATGAAAAACTGTTTTTT	CASSPGTGIVTNEKLFF
TRBV10-3	.	few	TRBJ1-1	TGTGCCATCAGTGAGGGAGGGACCGCCGAAGCTTTCTTT	CAISEGGTAEAFF
TRBV27	.	.	TRBJ2-7	TGTGCCAGCAGTTTAATGCCGGAGGGAAGCTACGAGCAGTACTTC	CASSLMPEGSYEQYF
TRBV27	TRBD2	.	TRBJ2-1	TGTGCCAGCAACGGGGGACTACACAATGAGCAGTTCTTC	CASNGGLHNEQFF
TRBV7-2	.	.	TRBJ2-7	TGTGCCAGCAGCTTATTAGGTTTGGAAAGGTTCTACGAGCAGTACTTC	CASSLLGLERFYEQYF
TRBV4-1	.	.	TRBJ1-1	TGCGCCAGCAGCCAAGACTTGGTTACGGGCACTGAAGCTTTCTTT	CASSQDLVTGTEAFF
TRBV19	.	.	TRBJ2-7	TGTGCCAGTAGTATCCAACCCAACACAGGGAGCGAGCAGTACTTC	CASSIQPNTGSEQYF
TRBV10-3	TRBD1	few	TRBJ2-7	TGTGCCATCAGATCGGCGGGACAGGGGCACTACGAGCAGTACTTC	CAIRSAGQGHYEQYF
TRBV6-5	.	.	TRBJ2-3	TGTGCCAGCAGTTACCGTCGTCAGTTGGGGGATACGCAGTATTTT	CASSYRRQLGDTQYF
TRBV5-4	.	once	TRBJ1-1	TGTGCCAGCAGCTTGGGAGTGGGTCTAGGGGACCACACTGAAGCTTTCTTT	CASSLGVGLGDHTEAFF
TRBV7-2	.	once	TRBJ1-3	TGTGCCAGCAGCTTTCCCCGTGCGGGAGTTGGTGGAAACACCATATATTTT	CASSFPRAGVGGNTIYF
TRBV4-3	.	.	TRBJ2-7	TGCGCCAGCAGCCAAGTAACAGGGCTCTCCTACGAGCAGTACTTC	CASSQVTGLSYEQYF